This T cell receptor beta chain was recorded in a study of blood T cell repertoires in COVID-19. Study-wide background: Samples taken during acute and convalescent COVID-19 were collected in the United States, Italy and Spain. Sources were T cells, B-cell-depleted T cells, or PBMCs; the material itself was cDNA or gDNA.

Study processing details: By means of reference gene primer amplification, nucleated cell counts were estimated. Generated by immunoSEQ multiplex PCR, the TCRdb table keeps only in-frame clones and is missing some. That table gives V, J and clone size, and the DNA gave D and trimming. In the table there are 100,000 to 150,000 clones, about 80% of which are singletons. Germline assignment: CDR1 SGHDT and CDR2 YYEEEE. The CDR3 extends over 15 amino acids. V lost 2 bases, J lost 4 bases, and 10 bases lay in between. The sample taken for sequencing was peripheral blood. This TCR was sampled from a man between 40 and 49 years old with active or convalescent COVID-19. V usage is TRBV5-6 and J usage is TRBJ2-6; possible D gene TRBD2, 5 bases. The CDR3, as DNA: TGTGCCAGCAGCTTCGGGGTAACCGGGGCCAACGTCCTGACTTTC. Its translation is CASSFGVTGANVLTF.